This T cell receptor (beta chain) derives from a study of blood T cell repertoires in COVID-19. The overall study: Acute and convalescent COVID-19 samples came from the United States, Italy and Spain. From T cells, B-cell-depleted T cells, or PBMCs came the material, which was cDNA or gDNA.

Per the authors' pipeline: Nucleated cell number was recorded as an estimate derived from reference gene primer amplification. The table came from immunoSEQ multiplex PCR; TCRdb's copy has only in-frame clones and leaves some out. That table furnishes V, J and clone size, whereas the DNA furnished D and trimming. The sample includes 100,000 to 150,000 clones, 86% seen only once; the top ten take approximately 5%. The source of this sequence is a human donor in a cohort sampled during active COVID-19. Sequencing was carried out using peripheral blood.

The CDR3 region is CATSDGVPRQGWETQYF. The CDR3 DNA reads TGTGCCACCAGTGACGGAGTACCTCGACAGGGATGGGAGACCCAGTACTTC. J is TRBJ2-5 and V is TRBV24-1; 7 bases match TRBD1. Germline V lookup: CDR1 KGHDR, CDR2 SFDVKD. The CDR3 loop spans 17 amino acids. V shed 4 bases and J 5 bases; nucleotides not matched to a gene: 15.